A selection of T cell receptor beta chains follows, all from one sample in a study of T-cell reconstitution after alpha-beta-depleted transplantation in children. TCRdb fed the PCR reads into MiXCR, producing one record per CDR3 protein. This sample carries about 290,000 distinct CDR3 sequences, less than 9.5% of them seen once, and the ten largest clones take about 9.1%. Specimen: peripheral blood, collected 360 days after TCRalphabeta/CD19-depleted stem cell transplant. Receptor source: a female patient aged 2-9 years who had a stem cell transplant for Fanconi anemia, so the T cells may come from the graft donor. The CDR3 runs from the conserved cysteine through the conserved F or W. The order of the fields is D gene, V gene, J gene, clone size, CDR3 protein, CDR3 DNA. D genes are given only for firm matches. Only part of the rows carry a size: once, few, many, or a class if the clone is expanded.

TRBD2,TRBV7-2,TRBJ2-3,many,CASSFAGGPITDTQYF,TGTGCCAGCAGCTTCGCGGGGGGGCCCATCACAGATACGCAGTATTTT
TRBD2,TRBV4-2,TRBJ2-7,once,CASSQDLGLVSGEQYF,TGTGCCAGCAGCCAAGATTTAGGACTAGTTTCGGGCGAGCAGTACTTC
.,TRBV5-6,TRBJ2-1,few,CASSLYGDSYNEQFF,TGTGCCAGCAGCTTGTACGGGGACTCCTACAATGAGCAGTTCTTC
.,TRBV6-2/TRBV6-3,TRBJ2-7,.,CASSRPGVVLGYEQYF,TGTGCCAGCAGTCGCCCCGGGGTGGTTCTAGGCTACGAGCAGTACTTC
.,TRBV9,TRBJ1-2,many,CASSGYGYTF,TGTGCCAGCAGCGGTTATGGCTACACCTTC
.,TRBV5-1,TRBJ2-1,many,CASSLLRGDEQFF,TGCGCCAGCAGCTTGTTAAGAGGGGATGAGCAGTTCTTC
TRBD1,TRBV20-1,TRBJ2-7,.,CSARHLTGGARLLPFEQYF,TGCAGTGCTAGACATTTGACAGGGGGCGCGAGACTACTACCGTTTGAGCAGTACTTC
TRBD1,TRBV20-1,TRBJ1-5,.,CSAGTGGQPQHF,TGCAGTGCTGGTACAGGGGGTCAGCCCCAGCATTTT
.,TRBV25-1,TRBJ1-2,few,CASSEPGRNYGYTF,TGTGCCAGCAGTGAACCGGGACGAAACTATGGCTACACCTTC
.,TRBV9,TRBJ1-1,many,CASSVDGNTEAFF,TGTGCCAGCAGCGTAGACGGAAACACTGAAGCTTTCTTT
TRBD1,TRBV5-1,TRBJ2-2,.,CASSLTPGTVPGELFF,TGCGCCAGCAGCTTGACTCCGGGGACAGTCCCCGGGGAGCTGTTTTTT
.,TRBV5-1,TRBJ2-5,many,CASSAGFQTQETQYF,TGCGCCAGCAGCGCCGGATTTCAGACCCAAGAGACCCAGTACTTC
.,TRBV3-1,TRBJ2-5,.,CASSQDLGRNRFQETQYF,TGTGCCAGCAGCCAGGACCTCGGCCGAAACAGGTTCCAAGAGACCCAGTACTTC
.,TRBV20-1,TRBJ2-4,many,CSASPGPGADNIQYF,TGCAGTGCCAGTCCGGGCCCCGGGGCGGATAACATTCAGTACTTC
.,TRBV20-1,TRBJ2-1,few,CSAERTGSYGYNEQFF,TGCAGTGCTGAGCGCACGGGGAGTTATGGCTACAATGAGCAGTTCTTC
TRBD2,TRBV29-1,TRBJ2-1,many,CSGVAGYNSEQFF,TGCAGCGGAGTAGCGGGTTACAATTCGGAGCAGTTCTTC
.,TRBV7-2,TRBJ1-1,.,CASSLDPPDEAFF,TGTGCCAGCAGCTTAGATCCCCCTGATGAAGCTTTCTTT
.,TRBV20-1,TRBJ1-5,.,CSARAVVGNQPQHF,TGCAGTGCTAGAGCAGTCGTGGGCAATCAGCCCCAGCATTTT
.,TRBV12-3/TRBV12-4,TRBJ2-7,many,CASRLTSYEQYF,TGTGCCAGCAGACTAACCTCCTACGAGCAGTACTTC
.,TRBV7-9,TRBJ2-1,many,CASSLARGAYNEQFF,TGTGCCAGCAGCTTAGCGAGGGGGGCCTACAATGAGCAGTTCTTC
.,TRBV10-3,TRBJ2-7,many,CAIKSAGSYEQYF,TGTGCCATCAAGAGCGCAGGGTCCTACGAGCAGTACTTC
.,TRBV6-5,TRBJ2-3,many,CASRKTGTDTQYF,TGTGCCAGCAGAAAGACAGGCACAGATACGCAGTATTTT
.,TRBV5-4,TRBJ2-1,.,CASSLEGTDSLPPSSYNEQFF,TGTGCCAGCAGCTTGGAGGGGACGGACTCCTTGCCCCCAAGCTCCTACAATGAGCAGTTCTTC
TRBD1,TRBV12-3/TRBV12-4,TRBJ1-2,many,CASSLGWAGGAGYTF,TGTGCCAGCAGTTTGGGGTGGGCAGGGGGCGCCGGCTACACCTTC
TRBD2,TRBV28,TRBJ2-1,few,CASRTQAGGQFF,TGTGCCAGCCGAACCCAAGCGGGGGGACAGTTCTTC
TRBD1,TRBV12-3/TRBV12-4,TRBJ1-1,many,CASSLKDRTDAFF,TGTGCCAGCAGTCTAAAGGACAGGACTGATGCTTTCTTT
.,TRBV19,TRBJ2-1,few,CASSIITDSYGDNEQFF,TGTGCCAGTAGTATAATTACAGACTCTTACGGCGACAATGAGCAGTTCTTC
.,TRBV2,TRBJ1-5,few,CASSPGASSNQPQHF,TGTGCCAGCAGCCCAGGGGCAAGTAGCAATCAGCCCCAGCATTTT
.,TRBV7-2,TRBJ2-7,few,CASSFGPSREQYF,TGTGCCAGCAGCTTCGGCCCCTCGCGGGAGCAGTACTTC
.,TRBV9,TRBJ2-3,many,CASSVVGASTTDTQYF,TGTGCCAGCAGCGTAGTCGGGGCCTCCACCACAGATACGCAGTATTTT
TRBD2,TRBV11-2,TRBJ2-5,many,CASSFRRSSGALETQYF,TGTGCCAGCAGTTTCCGTCGGTCTAGCGGGGCTCTAGAGACCCAGTACTTC
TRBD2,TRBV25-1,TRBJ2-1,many,CASSEGLAGGPEFF,TGTGCCAGCAGTGAAGGGCTAGCGGGAGGCCCCGAGTTCTTC
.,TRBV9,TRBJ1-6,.,CASSVSGGNNSPLHF,TGTGCCAGCAGCGTTAGTGGGGGAAACAATTCACCCCTCCACTTT
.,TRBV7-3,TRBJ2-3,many,CASSFQGVSDTQYF,TGTGCCAGCAGCTTCCAAGGGGTTTCAGATACGCAGTATTTT
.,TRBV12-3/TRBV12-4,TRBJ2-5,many,CASGWQDQETQYF,TGTGCCAGCGGCTGGCAGGACCAAGAGACCCAGTACTTC
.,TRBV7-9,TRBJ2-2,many,CASSLLGQNTGELFF,TGTGCCAGCAGCCTTCTAGGCCAGAACACCGGGGAGCTGTTTTTT
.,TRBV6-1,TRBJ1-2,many,CASSIAGYGYTF,TGTGCCAGCAGTATTGCCGGGTATGGCTACACCTTC
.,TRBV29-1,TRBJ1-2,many,CSVVGGRFYGYTF,TGCAGCGTTGTGGGGGGCCGTTTTTATGGCTACACCTTC
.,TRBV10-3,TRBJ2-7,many,CAIRPDSSRSYEQYF,TGTGCCATCAGGCCGGACAGCTCTCGCTCCTACGAGCAGTACTTC
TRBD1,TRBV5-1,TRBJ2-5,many,CASSVGQHYQETQYF,TGCGCCAGCAGCGTGGGACAGCATTACCAAGAGACCCAGTACTTC
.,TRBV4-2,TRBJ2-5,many,CASSYRTSQETQYF,TGTGCCAGCAGCTACCGGACTTCACAAGAGACCCAGTACTTC
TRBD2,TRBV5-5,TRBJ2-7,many,CASSLVAGGEQYF,TGTGCCAGCAGCTTGGTGGCGGGGGGCGAGCAGTACTTC
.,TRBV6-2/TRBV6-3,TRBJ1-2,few,CASSFYQGMYGYTF,TGTGCCAGCAGTTTTTACCAGGGAATGTATGGCTACACCTTC
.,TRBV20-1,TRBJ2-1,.,CSASGGPLSNEQFF,TGCAGTGCTAGTGGGGGGCCGCTGAGTAATGAGCAGTTCTTC
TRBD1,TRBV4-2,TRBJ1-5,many,CASSPGQDWISNQPQHF,TGTGCCAGCAGCCCCGGACAGGACTGGATAAGCAATCAGCCCCAGCATTTT
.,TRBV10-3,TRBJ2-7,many,CAIGNLGGWSSYEQYF,TGTGCCATCGGGAATTTGGGAGGTTGGAGCTCCTACGAGCAGTACTTC
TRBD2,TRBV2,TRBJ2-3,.,CASSEGGGGGLYTQYF,TGTGCCAGCAGTGAAGGTGGCGGGGGGGGCCTTTATACGCAGTATTTT
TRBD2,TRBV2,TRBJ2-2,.,CASSQLAGGTGELFF,TGTGCCAGCAGCCAACTAGCGGGGGGCACCGGGGAGCTGTTTTTT
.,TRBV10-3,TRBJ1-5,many,CAISESGLGNQPQHF,TGTGCCATCAGTGAGTCGGGCTTAGGAAATCAGCCCCAGCATTTT